This T cell receptor beta chain was documented in a study of T cells in Graves' hyperthyroidism and ophthalmopathy. PBMCs were sourced from less than 13 ml fresh peripheral blood. The CDR3 loop spans 14 amino acids. Deletions cut 3 bases from V and 1 base from J, with 4 bases between. Germline values: CDR1 LNHDA, CDR2 SQIVND (reference sequence). As concerns this clonotype: Its antigen remains unknown.

From RNA transcripts, TCR beta CDR3 regions were amplified. TCR CDR3 regions were first amplified by RT-PCR with HTBI primers. Using its own MiXCR run on the multiplex PCR reads, TCRdb lists one record per CDR3 protein. The sample lists a few hundred thousand distinct CDR3 sequences, roughly 25% occurring once. Overall study results and limits: A model using 13 V-J features told ophthalmopathy apart from stable hyperthyroidism. Onset of ophthalmopathy came a median approximately 6.9 months after the model predicted it. Blood shared most expanded thyroid clonotypes above 0.001.

The receptor comes from a man aged 50 to 60 with Graves' hyperthyroidism. V gene TRBV19 combines with J gene TRBJ2-6; no reliable D call. The sequenced sample consisted of blood. In nucleotides, the CDR3 is TGTGCCAGTAGTATCCGGTCTGGGGCCAACGTCCTGACTTTC. Translated: CASSIRSGANVLTF.